This T cell receptor (beta chain) was found in a study of beta chain features in type 1 diabetes. Overall study context: Patient and healthy donor groups were alike in age, gender and cell yields.

The trim removed 5 bases at V and 4 bases at J, leaving 8 bases unmatched. Germline-derived CDR1 and CDR2 are SEHNR and FQNEAQ (reference sequence). This CDR3 has 15 amino acids. The study, taken as a whole, reports: Patients' naive, central memory and regulatory TCRB repertoires appeared more alike than those of healthy donors. The study found fewer insertions and more deletions at VDJ junctions in type 1 diabetes patients. Using cDNA template may skew counts toward highly expressing activated cells.

Note on this clone: Its cognate antigen is unknown.

TCRB transcripts that were expressed got sequenced, as all of the isolated RNA had been reverse transcribed. The data were produced by immunoSEQ multiplex PCR, yet TCRdb's version contains in-frame clones alone and is incomplete. Of some 330,000 clones listed, more than 9.5% are singletons. The sample comprised naive CD4+ T cells from blood. The source is a woman aged 30 to 39 in good health. V usage is TRBV7-9 and J usage is TRBJ2-3; TRBD1 aligns across 8 bases. In DNA, the CDR3 is TGTGCCAGCAGCCCCCATGGACAGGGACCAGATACGCAGTATTTT. Its translation is CASSPHGQGPDTQYF.